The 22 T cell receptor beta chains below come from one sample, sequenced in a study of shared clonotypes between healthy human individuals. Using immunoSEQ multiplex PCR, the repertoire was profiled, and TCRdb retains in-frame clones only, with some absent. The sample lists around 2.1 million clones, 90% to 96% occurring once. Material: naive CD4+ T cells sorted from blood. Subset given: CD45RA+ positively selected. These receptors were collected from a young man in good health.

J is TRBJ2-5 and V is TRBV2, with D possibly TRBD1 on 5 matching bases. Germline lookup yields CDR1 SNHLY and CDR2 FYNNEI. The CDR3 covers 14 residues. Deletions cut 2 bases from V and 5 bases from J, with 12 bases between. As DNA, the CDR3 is TGTGCCAGCAGTGAACGCAGGGCGGACGAGACCCAGTACTTC. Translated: CASSERRADETQYF.

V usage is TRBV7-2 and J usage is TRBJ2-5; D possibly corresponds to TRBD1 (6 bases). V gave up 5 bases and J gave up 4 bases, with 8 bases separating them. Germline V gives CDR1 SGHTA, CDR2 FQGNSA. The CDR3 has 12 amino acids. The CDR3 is CASSPTGETQYF. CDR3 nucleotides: TGTGCCAGCAGCCCGACAGGAGAGACCCAGTACTTC.

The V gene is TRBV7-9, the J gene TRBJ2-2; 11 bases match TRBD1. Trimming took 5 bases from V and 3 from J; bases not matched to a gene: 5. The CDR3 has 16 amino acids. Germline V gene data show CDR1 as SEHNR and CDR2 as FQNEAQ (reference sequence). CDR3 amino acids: CASSLGTGGDTGELFF. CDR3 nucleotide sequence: TGTGCCAGCAGCCTCGGGACAGGGGGGGACACCGGGGAGCTGTTTTTT.

Here the CDR3 DNA reads TGTGCTTGGTCCACAGGGGGCAATGAGCAGTTCTTC. This encodes CAWSTGGNEQFF. This rearrangement joins TRBV6-6 to TRBJ2-1, with TRBD1 matching over 8 bases. Germline CDR1 reads MNHNY; CDR2 reads SVGAGI (reference sequence). The CDR3 is 12 amino acids.

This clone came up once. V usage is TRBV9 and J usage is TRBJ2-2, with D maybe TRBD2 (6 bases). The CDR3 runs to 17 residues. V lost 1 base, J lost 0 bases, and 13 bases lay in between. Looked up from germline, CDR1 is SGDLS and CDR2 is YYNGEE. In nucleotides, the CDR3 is TGTGCCAGCAGCGTACAGGGCGGGACTGCGAACACCGGGGAGCTGTTTTTT. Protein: CASSVQGGTANTGELFF.

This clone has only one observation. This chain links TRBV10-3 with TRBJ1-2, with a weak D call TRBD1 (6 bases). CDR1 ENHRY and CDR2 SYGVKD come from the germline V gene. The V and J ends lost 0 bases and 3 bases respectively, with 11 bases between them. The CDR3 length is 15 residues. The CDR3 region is CAISESGGTHYGYTF. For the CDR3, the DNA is TGTGCCATCAGTGAGTCCGGGGGGACACACTATGGCTACACCTTC.

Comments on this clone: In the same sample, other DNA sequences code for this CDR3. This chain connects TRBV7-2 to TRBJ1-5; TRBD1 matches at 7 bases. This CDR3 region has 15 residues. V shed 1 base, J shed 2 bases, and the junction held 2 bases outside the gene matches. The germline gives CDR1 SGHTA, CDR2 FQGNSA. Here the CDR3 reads CASSLVGQGNQPQHF. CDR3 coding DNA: TGTGCCAGCAGCTTAGTCGGACAGGGCAATCAGCCCCAGCATTTT.

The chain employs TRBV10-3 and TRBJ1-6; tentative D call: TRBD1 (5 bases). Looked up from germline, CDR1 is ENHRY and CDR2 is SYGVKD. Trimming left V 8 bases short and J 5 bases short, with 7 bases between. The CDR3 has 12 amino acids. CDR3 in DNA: TGTGCCATCGAGGACAATAATTCACCCCTCCACTTT. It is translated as CAIEDNNSPLHF.

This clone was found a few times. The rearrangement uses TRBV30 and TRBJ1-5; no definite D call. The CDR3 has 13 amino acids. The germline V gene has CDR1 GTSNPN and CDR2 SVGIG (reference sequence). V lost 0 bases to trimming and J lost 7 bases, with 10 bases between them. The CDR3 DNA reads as TGTGCCTGGAGTGTCGATCGGGGACAGCCCCAGCATTTT. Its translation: CAWSVDRGQPQHF.

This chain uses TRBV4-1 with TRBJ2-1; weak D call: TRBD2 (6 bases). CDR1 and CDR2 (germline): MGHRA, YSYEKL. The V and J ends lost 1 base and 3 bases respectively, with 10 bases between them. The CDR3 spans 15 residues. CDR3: CASSQGGAHYNEQFF. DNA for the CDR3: TGCGCCAGCAGCCAAGGCGGGGCTCACTACAATGAGCAGTTCTTC.

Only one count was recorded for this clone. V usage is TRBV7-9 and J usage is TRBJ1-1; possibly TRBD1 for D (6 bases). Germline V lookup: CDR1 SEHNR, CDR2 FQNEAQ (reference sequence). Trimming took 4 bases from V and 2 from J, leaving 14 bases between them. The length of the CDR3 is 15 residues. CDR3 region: CASSSLAGVNTEAFF. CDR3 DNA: TGTGCCAGCAGCTCCCTGGCAGGGGTCAACACTGAAGCTTTCTTT.

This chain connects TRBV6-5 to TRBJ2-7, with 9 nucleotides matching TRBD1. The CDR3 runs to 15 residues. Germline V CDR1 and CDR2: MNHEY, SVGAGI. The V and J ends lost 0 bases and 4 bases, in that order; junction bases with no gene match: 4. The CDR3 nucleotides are TGTGCCAGCAGTTACTCGATGGGACAGGGTTACGAGCAGTACTTC. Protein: CASSYSMGQGYEQYF.

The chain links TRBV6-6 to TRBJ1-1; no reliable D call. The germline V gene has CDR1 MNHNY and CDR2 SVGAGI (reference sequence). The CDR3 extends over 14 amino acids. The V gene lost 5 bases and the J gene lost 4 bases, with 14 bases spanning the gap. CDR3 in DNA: TGTGCCAGCAGTACATCAGGACCCAGCACTGAAGCTTTCTTT. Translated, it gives CASSTSGPSTEAFF.

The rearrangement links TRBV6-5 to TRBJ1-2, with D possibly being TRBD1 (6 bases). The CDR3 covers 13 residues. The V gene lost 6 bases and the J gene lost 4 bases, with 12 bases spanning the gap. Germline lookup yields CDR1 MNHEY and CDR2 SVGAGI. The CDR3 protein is CASRTTGFYGYTF. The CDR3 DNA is TGTGCCAGCAGGACGACAGGCTTCTATGGCTACACCTTC.

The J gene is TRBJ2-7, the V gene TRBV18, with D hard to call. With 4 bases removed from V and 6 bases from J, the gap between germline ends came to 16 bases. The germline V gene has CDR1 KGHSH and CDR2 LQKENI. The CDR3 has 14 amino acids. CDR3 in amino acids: CASSQGLPETEQYF. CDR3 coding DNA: TGTGCCAGCTCACAGGGCCTCCCAGAAACCGAGCAGTACTTC.

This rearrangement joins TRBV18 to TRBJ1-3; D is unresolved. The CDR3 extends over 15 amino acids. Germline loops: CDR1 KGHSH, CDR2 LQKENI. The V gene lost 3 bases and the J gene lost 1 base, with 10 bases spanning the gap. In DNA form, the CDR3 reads TGTGCCAGCTCACCGATCAGACATTCTGGAAACACCATATATTTT. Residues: CASSPIRHSGNTIYF.

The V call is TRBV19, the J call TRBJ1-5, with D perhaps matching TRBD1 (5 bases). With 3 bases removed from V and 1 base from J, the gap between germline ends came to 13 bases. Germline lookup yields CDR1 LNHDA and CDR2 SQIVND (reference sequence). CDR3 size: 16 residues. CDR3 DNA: TGTGCCAGTAGTATCGGGCAGGGCGGGAGCAATCAGCCCCAGCATTTT. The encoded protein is CASSIGQGGSNQPQHF.

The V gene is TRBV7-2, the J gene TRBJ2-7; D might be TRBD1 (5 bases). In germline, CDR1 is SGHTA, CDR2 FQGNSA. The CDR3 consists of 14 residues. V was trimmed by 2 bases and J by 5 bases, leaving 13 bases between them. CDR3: CASSLKGYEHEQYF. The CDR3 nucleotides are TGTGCCAGCAGCTTAAAGGGGTATGAACACGAGCAGTACTTC.

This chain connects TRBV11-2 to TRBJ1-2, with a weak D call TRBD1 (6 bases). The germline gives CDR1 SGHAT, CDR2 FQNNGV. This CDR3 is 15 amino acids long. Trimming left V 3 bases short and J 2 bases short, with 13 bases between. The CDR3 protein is CASSLFSGANYGYTF. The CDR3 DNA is TGTGCCAGCAGCTTGTTCTCAGGGGCCAACTATGGCTACACCTTC.

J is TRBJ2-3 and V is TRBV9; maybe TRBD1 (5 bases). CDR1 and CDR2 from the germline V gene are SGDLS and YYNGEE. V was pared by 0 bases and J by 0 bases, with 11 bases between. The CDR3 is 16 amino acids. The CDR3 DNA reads TGTGCCAGCAGCGTAGCAGGACAATCTAGCACAGATACGCAGTATTTT. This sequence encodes CASSVAGQSSTDTQYF.

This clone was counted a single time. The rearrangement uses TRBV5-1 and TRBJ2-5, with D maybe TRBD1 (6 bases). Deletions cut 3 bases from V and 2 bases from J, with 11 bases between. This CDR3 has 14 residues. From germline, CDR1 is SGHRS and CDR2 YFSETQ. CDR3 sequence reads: CASSSLQGQETQYF. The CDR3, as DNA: TGCGCCAGCAGCTCCTTACAGGGACAAGAGACCCAGTACTTC.

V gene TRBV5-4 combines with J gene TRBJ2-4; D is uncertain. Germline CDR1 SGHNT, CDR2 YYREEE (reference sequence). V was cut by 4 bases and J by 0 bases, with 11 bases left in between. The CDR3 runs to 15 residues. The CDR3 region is CASSLDTVAKNIQYF. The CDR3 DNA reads TGTGCCAGCAGCCTTGACACCGTAGCCAAAAACATTCAGTACTTC.